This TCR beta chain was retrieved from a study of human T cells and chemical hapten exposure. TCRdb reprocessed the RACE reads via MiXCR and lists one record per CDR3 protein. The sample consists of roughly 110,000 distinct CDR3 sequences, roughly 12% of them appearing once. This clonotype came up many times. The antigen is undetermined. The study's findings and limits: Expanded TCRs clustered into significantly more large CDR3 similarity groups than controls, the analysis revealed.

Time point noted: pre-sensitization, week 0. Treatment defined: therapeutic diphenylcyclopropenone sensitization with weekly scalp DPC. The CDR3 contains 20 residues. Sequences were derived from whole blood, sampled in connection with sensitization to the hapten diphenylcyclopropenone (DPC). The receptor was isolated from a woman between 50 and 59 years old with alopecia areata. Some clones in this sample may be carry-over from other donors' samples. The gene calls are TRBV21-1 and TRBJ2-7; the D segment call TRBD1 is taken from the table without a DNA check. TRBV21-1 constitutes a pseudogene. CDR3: CASSKARPLCGPNPSYEQYF. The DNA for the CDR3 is TGTGCCAGCAGCAAAGCTCGTCCCCTGTGTGGGCCCAACCCGTCCTACGAGCAGTACTTC.